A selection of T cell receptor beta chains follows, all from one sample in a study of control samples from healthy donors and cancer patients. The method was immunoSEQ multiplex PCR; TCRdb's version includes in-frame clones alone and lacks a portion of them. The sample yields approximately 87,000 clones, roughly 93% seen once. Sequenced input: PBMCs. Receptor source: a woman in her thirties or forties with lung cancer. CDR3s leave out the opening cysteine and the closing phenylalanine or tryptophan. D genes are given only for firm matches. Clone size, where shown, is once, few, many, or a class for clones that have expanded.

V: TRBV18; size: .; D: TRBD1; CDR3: ASSAPGGFSGNTIY
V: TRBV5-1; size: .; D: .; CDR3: ASSVDLDGTQY
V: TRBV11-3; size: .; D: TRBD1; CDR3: ASSLGSNRGGYT
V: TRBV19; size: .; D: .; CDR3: ASRQVQTGELF
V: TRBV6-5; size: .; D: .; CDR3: ASSERMNTEAF
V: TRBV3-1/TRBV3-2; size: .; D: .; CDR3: ASSPSPSYNEQF
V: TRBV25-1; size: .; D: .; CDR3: ASSEGQGFEGYT
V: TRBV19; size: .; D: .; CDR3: ASTPGTLEYLSYGYT
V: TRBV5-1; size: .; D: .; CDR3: ASSLVPGAGANVLT
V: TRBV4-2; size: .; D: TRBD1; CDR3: ASSPRTGAPNYGYT
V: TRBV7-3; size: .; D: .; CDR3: ASSSGPGQKLNTEAF
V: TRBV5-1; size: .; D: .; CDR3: ASSLDREHIYMTGELF
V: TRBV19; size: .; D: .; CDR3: ASQYRAGANVLT
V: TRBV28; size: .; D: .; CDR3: ASSTLTYRTYNEQF
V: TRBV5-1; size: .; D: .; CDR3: ASSRDRDNNSPLH
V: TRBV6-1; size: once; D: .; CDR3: ASSGVGGGSTDTQY
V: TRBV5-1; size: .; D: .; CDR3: ASSLAGTTYQPQH
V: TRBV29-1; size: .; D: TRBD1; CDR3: SVGGTGDGYGYT
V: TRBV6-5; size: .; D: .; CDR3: ASSRPGTNNEQF
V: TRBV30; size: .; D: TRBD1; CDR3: AWSPGQAYEQY
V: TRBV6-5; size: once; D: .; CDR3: ASSYSPAEPYEQY
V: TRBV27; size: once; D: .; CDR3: ASSSAGVTEAF
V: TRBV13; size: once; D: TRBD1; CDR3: ASSLGRDSEAF
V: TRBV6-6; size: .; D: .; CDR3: ASSSLRVQNTEAF
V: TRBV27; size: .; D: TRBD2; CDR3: ASGAGGPYTQY
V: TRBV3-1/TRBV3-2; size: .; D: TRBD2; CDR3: ASSRSAGGPVDTQY
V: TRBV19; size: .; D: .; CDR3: ASSSHTDPSFSGNTIY
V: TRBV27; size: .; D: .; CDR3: ASGVLGGNQPQH
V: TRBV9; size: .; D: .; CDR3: ASSGPGTHYEQY